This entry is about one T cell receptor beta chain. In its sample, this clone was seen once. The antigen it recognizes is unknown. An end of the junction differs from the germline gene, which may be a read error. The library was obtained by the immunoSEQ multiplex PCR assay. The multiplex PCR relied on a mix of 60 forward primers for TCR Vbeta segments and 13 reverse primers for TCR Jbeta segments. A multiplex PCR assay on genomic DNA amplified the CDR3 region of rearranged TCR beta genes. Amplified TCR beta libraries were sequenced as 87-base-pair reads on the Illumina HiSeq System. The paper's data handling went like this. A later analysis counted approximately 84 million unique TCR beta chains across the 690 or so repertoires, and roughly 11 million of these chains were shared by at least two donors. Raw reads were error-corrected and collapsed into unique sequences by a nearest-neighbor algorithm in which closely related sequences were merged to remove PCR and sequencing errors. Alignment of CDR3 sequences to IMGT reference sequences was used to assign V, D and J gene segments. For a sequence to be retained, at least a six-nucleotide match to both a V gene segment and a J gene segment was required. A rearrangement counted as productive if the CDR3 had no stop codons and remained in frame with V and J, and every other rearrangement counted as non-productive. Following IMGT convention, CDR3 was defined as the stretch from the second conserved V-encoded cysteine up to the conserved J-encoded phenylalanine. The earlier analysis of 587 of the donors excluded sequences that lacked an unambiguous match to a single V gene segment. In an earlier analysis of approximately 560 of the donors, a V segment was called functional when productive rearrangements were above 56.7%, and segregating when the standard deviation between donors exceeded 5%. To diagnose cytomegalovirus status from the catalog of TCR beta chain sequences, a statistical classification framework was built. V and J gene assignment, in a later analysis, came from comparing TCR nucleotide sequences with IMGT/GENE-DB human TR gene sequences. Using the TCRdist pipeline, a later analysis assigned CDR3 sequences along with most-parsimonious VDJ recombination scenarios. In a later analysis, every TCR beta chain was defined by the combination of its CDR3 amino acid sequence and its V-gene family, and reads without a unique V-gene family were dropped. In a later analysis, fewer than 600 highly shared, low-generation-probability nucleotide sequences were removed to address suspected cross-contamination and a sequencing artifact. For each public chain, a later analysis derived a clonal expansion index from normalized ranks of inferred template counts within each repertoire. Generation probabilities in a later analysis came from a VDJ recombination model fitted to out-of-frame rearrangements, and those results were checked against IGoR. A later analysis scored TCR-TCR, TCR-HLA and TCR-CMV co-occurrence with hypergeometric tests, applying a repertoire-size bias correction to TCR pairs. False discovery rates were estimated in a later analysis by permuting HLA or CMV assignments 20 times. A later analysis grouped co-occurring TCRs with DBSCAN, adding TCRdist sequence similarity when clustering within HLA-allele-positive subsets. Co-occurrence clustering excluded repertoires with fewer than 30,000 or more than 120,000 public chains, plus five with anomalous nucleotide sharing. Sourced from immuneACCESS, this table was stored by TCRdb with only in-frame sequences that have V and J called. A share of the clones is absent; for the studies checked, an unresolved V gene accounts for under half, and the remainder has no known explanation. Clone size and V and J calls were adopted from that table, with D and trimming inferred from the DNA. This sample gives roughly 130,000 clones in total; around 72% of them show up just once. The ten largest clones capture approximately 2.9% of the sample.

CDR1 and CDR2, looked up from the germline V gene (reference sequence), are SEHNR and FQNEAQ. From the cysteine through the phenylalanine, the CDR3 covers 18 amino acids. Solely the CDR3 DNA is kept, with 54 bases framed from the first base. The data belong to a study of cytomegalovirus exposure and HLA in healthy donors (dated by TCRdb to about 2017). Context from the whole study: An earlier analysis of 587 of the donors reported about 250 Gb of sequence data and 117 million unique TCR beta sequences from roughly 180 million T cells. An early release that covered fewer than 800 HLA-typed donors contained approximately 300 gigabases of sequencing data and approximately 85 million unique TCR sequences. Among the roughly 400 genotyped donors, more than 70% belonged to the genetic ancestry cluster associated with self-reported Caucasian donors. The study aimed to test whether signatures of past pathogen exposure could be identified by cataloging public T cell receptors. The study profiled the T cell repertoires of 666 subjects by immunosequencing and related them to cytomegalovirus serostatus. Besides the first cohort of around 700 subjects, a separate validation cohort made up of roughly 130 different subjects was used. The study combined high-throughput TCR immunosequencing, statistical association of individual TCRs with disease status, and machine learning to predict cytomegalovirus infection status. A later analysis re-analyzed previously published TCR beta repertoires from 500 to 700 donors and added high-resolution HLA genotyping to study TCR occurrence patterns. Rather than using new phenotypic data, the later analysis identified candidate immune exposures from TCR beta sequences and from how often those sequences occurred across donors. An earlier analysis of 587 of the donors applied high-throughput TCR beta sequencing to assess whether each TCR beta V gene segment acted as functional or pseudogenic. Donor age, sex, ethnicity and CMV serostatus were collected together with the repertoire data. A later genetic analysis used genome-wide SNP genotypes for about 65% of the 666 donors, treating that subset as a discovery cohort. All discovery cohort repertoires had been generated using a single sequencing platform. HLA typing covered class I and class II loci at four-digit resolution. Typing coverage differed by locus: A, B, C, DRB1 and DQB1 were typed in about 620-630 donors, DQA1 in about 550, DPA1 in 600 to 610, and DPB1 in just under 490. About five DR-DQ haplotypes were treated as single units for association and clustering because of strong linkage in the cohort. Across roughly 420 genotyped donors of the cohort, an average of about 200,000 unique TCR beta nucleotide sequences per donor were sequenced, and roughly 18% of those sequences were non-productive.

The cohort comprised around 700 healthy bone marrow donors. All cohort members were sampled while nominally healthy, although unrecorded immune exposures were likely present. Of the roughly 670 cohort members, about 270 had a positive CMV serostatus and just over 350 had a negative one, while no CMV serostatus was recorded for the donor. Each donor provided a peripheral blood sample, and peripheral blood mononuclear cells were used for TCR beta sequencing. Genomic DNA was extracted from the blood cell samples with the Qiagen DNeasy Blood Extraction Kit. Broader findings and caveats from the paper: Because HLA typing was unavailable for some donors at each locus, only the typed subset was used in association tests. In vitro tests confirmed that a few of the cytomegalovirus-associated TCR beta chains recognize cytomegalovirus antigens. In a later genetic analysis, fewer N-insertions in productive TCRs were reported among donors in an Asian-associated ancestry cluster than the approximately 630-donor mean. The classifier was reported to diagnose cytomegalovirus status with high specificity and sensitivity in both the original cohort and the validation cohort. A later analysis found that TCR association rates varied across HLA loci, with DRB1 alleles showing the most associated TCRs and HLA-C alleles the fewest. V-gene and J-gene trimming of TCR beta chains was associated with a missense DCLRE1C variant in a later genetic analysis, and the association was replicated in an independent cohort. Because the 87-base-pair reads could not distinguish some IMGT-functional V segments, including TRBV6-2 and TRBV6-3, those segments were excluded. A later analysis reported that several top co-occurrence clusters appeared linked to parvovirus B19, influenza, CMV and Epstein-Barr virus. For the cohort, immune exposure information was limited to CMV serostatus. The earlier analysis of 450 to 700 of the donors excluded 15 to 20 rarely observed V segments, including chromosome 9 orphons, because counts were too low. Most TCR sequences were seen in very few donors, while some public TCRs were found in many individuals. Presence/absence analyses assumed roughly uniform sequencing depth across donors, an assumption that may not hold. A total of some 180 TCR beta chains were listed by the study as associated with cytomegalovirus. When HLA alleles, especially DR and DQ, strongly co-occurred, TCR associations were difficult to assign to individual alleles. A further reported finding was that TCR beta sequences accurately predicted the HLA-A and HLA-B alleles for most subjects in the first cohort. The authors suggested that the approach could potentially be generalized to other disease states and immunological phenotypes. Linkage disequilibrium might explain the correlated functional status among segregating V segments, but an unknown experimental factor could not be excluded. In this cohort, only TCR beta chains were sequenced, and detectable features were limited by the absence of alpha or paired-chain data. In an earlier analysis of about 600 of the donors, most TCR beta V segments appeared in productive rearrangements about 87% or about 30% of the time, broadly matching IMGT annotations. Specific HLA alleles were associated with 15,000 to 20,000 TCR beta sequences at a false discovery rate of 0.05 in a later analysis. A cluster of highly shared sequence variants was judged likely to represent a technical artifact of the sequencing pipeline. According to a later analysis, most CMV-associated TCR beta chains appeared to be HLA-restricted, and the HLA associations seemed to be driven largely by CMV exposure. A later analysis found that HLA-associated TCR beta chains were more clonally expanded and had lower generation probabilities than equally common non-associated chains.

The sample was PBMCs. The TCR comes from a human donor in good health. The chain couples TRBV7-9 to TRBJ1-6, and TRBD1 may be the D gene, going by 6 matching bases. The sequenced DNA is TGTTCCAGCAGCCCCGGCCGGGGGGCAGGCACTTATAATTCACCCCTCCACTTT. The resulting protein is CSSSPGRGAGTYNSPLHF.